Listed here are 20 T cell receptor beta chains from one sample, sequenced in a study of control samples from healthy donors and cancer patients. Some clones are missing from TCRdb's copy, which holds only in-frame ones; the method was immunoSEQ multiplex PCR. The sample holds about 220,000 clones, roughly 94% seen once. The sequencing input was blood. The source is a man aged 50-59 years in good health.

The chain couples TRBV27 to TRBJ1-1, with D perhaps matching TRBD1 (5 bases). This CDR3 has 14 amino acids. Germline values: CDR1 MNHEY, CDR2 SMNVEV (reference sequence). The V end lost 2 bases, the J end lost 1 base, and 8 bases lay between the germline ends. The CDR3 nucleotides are TGTGCCAGCAGTTTAACAGGCGGGAACACTGAAGCTTTCTTT. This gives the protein CASSLTGGNTEAFF.

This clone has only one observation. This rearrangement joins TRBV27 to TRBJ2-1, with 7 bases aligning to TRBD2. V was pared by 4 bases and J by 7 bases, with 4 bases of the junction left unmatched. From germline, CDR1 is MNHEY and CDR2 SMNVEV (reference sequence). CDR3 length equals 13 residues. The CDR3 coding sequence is TGTGCCAGCAGTTGGGGGGGAGGGAATGAGCAGTTCTTC. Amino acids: CASSWGGGNEQFF.

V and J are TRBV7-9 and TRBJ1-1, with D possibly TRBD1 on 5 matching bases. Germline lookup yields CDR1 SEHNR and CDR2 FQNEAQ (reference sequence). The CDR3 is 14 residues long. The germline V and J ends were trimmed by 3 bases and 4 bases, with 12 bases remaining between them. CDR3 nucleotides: TGTGCCAGCAGCTTGGGGCCGTCGGCCACTGAAGCTTTCTTT. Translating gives CASSLGPSATEAFF.

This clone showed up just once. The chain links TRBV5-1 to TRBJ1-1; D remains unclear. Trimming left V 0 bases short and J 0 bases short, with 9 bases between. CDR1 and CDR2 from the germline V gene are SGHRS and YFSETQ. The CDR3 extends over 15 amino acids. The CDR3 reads CASSLEAGLNTEAFF. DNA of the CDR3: TGCGCCAGCAGCTTGGAAGCAGGACTGAACACTGAAGCTTTCTTT.

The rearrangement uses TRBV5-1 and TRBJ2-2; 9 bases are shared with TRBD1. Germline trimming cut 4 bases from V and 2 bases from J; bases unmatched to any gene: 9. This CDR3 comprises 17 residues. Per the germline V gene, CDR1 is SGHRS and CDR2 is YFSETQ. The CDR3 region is CASSRSGTGLNTGELFF. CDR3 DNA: TGCGCCAGCAGCAGATCCGGGACAGGGTTAAACACCGGGGAGCTGTTTTTT.

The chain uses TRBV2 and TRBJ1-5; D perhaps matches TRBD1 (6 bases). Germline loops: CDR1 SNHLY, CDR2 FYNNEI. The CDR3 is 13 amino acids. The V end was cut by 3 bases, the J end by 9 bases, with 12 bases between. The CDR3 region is CASSDETGRPQHF. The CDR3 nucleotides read TGTGCCAGCAGTGACGAGACAGGCCGGCCCCAGCATTTT.

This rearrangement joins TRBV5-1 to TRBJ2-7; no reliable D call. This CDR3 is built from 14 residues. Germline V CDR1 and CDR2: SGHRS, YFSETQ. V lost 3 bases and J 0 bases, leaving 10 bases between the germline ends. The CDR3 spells CASSSSPVSYEQYF. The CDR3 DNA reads TGCGCCAGCAGCTCGTCTCCCGTCTCCTACGAGCAGTACTTC.

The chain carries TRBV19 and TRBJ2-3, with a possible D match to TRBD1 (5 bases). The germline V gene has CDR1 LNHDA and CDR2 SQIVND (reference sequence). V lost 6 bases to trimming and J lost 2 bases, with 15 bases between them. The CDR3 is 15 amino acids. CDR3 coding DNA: TGTGCCAGTAGCCCAACGACAGCCGACACAGATACGCAGTATTTT. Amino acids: CASSPTTADTDTQYF.

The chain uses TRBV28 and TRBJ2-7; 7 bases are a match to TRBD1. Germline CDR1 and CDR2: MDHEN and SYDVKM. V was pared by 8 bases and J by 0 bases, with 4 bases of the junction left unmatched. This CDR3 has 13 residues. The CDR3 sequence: CASSDRLSYEQYV. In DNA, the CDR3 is TGTGCCAGCTCGGACAGGCTCTCCTACGAGCAGTACGTC.

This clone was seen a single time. The CDR3 loop reads CSVGGGDQPQHF. Here the CDR3 DNA reads TGCAGCGTTGGGGGAGGGGATCAGCCCCAGCATTTT. V and J are TRBV29-1 and TRBJ1-5, with a possible D match to TRBD1 (5 bases). Germline-derived CDR1 and CDR2 are SQVTM and ANQGSEA. The CDR3 extends over 12 amino acids. Trimming took off 4 bases at V and 5 bases at J, with 9 bases between the two ends.

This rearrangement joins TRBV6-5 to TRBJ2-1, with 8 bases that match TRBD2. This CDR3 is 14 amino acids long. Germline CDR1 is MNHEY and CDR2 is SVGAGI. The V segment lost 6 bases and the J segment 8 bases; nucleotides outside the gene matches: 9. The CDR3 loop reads CASRTGTRYDEQFF. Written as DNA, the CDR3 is TGTGCCAGCAGAACCGGGACTAGATATGATGAGCAGTTCTTC.

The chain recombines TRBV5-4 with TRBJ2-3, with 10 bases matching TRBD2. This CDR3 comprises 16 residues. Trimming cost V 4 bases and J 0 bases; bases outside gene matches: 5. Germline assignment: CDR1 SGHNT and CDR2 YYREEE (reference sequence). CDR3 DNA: TGTGCCAGCAGCCTAGGGACTAGCGCAAGCACAGATACGCAGTATTTT. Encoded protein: CASSLGTSASTDTQYF.

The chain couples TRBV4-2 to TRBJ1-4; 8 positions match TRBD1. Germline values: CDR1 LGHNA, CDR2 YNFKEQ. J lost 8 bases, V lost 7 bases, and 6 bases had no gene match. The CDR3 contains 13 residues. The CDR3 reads CASTGQGREKLFF. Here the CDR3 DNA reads TGTGCCAGCACCGGACAGGGAAGAGAAAAACTGTTTTTT.

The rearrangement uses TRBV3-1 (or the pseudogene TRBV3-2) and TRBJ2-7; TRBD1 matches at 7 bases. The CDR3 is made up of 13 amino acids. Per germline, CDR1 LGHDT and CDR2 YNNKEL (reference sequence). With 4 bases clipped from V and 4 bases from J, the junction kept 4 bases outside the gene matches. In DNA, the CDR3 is TGTGCCAGCAGCCTGACAGGGATGTACGAGCAGTACGTC. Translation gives CASSLTGMYEQYV.

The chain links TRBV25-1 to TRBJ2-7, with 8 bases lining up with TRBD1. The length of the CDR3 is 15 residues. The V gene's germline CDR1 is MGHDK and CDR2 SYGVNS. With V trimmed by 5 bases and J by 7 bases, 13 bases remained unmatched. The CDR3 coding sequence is TGTGCCAGCAGTCCCTCGACAGGGGCCCTTTTGGAGCAGTACTTC. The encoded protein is CASSPSTGALLEQYF.

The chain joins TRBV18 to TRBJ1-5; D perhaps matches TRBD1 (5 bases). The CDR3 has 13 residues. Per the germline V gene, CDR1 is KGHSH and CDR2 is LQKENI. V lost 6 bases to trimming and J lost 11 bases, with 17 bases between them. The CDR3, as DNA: TGTGCCAGCTCTAGACAGTCAGAGGGGTCCCAGCATTTT. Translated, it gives CASSRQSEGSQHF.

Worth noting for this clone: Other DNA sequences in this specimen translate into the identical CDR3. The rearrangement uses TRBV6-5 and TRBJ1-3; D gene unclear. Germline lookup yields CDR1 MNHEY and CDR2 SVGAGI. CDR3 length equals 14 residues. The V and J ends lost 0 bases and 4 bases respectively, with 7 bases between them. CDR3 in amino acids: CASSYSVSGNTIYF. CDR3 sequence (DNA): TGTGCCAGCAGTTACTCGGTTTCGGGAAACACCATATATTTT.

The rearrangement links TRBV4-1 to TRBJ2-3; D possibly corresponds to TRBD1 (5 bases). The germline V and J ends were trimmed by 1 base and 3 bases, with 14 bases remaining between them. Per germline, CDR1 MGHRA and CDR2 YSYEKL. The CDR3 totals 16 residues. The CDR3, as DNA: TGCGCCAGCAGCCAAGGGACAAGGGGTCTTACAGATACGCAGTATTTT. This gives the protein CASSQGTRGLTDTQYF.

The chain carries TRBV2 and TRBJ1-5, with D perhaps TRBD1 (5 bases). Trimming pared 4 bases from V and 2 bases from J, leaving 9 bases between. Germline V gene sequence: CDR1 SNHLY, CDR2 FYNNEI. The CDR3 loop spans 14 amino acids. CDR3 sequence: CASSVKGGNQPQHF. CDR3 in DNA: TGTGCCAGCAGTGTCAAAGGGGGCAATCAGCCCCAGCATTTT.

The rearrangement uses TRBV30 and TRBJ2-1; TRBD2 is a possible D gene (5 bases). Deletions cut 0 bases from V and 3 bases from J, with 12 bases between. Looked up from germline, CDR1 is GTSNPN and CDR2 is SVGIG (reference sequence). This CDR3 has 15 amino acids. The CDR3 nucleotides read TGTGCCTGGAGTGTAGGATCGGGAAACTACAATGAGCAGTTCTTC. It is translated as CAWSVGSGNYNEQFF.